The clone carrying this T cell receptor (beta chain) appeared a few times. Its specificity is not known. In germline, CDR1 is ENHRY, CDR2 SYGVKD. The ends lost 3 bases at V and 5 bases at J; junction bases unmatched: 9. The CDR3 sequence is 16 residues long. This record comes from a study of T-cell reconstitution after alpha-beta-depleted transplantation in children. Study findings and constraints: Reported findings indicate that, about two months after transplant, alpha-beta T cells came from several hundred expanded clones, which were derived from non-depleted graft cells.

The authors prepared the TCRbeta library with unique molecular identifiers. TCRdb passed the PCR reads through MiXCR, listing each CDR3 protein once. The repertoire holds approximately 1,000,000 distinct CDR3 sequences, with less than 30% as singletons. The chain employs TRBV10-3 and TRBJ2-7; 11 bases agree with TRBD2. The clonotype originates from a boy in the first two years of life who had a stem cell transplant for SCID, so the T cells may come from the graft donor. The sample consisted of PBMCs, mostly from graft donor cells, taken 360 days after TCRalphabeta/CD19-depleted stem cell transplant. CDR3 in DNA: TGTGCCATCAGTGACCTAACGGGACTAGCGGACAACGAGCAGTACTTC. Translated, it gives CAISDLTGLADNEQYF.